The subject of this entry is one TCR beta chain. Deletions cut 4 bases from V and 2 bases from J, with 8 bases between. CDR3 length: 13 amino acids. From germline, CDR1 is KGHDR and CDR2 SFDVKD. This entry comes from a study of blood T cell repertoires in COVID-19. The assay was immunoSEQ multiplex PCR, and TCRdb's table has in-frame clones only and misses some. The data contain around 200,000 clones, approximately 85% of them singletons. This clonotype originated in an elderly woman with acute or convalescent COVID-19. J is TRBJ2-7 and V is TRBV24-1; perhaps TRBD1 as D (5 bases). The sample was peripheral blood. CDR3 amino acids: CATSDRATYEQYF. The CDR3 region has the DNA TGTGCCACCAGTGACAGGGCCACCTACGAGCAGTACTTC.